The next 28 T cell receptor beta chains were all read from a single sample in a study of T cells in Graves' hyperthyroidism and ophthalmopathy (dated by TCRdb to about 2019). The library was generated by multiplex PCR. The instrument given in TCRdb is Illumina HiSeq 2000. Amplification of TCR beta CDR3 regions was carried out from RNA transcripts. A first-round RT-PCR of the TCR CDR3 used the HTBI primer set with the Qiagen OneStep RT-PCR kit. TCRdb applied fastp at Q25 and MiXCR to the public reads, then kept only in-frame beta chains. Each entry is one CDR3 protein sequence, shown with its most common DNA and genes. Counted in this sample were about 400,000 distinct CDR3 sequences; just under 15% of them appeared once. The ten largest make up approximately 30% of the sample. Sequencing was done on a sample of blood. Receptor source: a woman between 25 and 40 years old with Graves' hyperthyroidism.

The rearrangement joins TRBV29-1 to TRBJ1-1; 7 bases are a match to TRBD1. The CDR3 has 13 residues. V gave up 7 bases and J gave up 1 base; unmatched junction bases: 6. CDR1 is SQVTM and CDR2 is ANQGSEA in the germline V gene. The CDR3 loop is CSGMDRPNTEAFF. Here the CDR3 DNA reads TGCAGCGGCATGGACAGGCCGAACACTGAAGCTTTCTTT.

This clonotype was counted at least ten times. The rearrangement joins TRBV27 to TRBJ2-3; 10 nucleotides agree with TRBD1. This CDR3 contains 17 residues. Unmatched junction bases numbered 7, after V lost 2 bases and J lost 2 bases. Germline V gene lookup returns CDR1 MNHEY and CDR2 SMNVEV (reference sequence). CDR3 protein: CASSLIQGQGYTDTQYF. The CDR3 bases are TGTGCCAGCAGTTTAATTCAGGGACAGGGGTACACAGATACGCAGTATTTT.

This clonotype showed up many times. This sequence joins TRBV5-1 and TRBJ1-1; 7 bases agree with TRBD1. The CDR3 sequence is 15 residues long. The V and J ends lost 2 bases and 1 base, in that order; junction bases with no gene match: 5. Germline CDR1 SGHRS, CDR2 YFSETQ. This chain's CDR3 is CASSLTGVGNTEAFF. The CDR3, as DNA: TGCGCCAGCAGCTTAACAGGGGTGGGGAACACTGAAGCTTTCTTT.

This clonotype was detected only a few times. V is TRBV6-1 and J is TRBJ2-1; TRBD1 might be the D (6 bases). Trimming left V 5 bases short and J 0 bases short, with 11 bases between. Germline CDR1 MNHNS, CDR2 SASEGT. The CDR3 covers 15 residues. CDR3 coding DNA: TGTGCCAGCAGTCTAGACAGGACCTCCTACAATGAGCAGTTCTTC. Translation gives CASSLDRTSYNEQFF.

The chain joins TRBV28 to TRBJ1-2; 9 bases fit TRBD1. CDR3 length: 13 amino acids. Germline V lookup: CDR1 MDHEN, CDR2 SYDVKM. The V and J ends lost 6 bases and 6 bases, in that order; junction bases with no gene match: 5. The CDR3 here is CASSLQGAHGYTF. The CDR3 DNA reads TGTGCCAGCAGCCTACAGGGGGCGCATGGCTACACCTTC.

This clonotype was seen many times. The chain links TRBV24-1 to TRBJ2-7; D may be TRBD1 or TRBD2 (5 bases each). V lost 6 bases to trimming and J lost 0 bases, with 11 bases between them. The germline CDR1 and CDR2 sequences are KGHDR and SFDVKD. The CDR3 loop spans 14 amino acids. In DNA, the CDR3 is TGTGCCACCAGTTGGGACGCGAACTCCTACGAGCAGTACTTC. The encoded protein is CATSWDANSYEQYF.

This clonotype was found many times. The chain recombines TRBV11-2 with TRBJ2-5; TRBD1 aligns across 7 bases. Germline loops: CDR1 SGHAT, CDR2 FQNNGV. CDR3 length: 15 residues. The junction had 6 bases not matched to a gene; V was cut back by 4 bases and J by 1 base. The DNA for the CDR3 is TGTGCCAGCAGCTCCAACAGGGGCCCCCAAGAGACCCAGTACTTC. The encoded protein is CASSSNRGPQETQYF.

This clonotype was picked up many times. This chain connects TRBV11-2 to TRBJ2-1; 10 positions match TRBD2. The CDR3 length is 15 residues. J lost 2 bases, V lost 3 bases, and 1 base had no gene match. Germline assignment: CDR1 SGHAT and CDR2 FQNNGV. This chain's CDR3 is CASSFLAGAYNEQFF. CDR3 DNA: TGTGCCAGCAGCTTCCTAGCGGGAGCCTACAATGAGCAGTTCTTC.

In regard to this clonotype: A much larger clone differs by one base, so this may be a read error. J is TRBJ2-3 and V is TRBV6-1, with D possibly being TRBD2 (5 bases). Germline V gene lookup returns CDR1 MNHNS and CDR2 SASEGT. This CDR3 comprises 13 residues. CDR3 protein: CVSGHRRTDTQYF. The CDR3 DNA reads as TGTGTCAGCGGTCATAGGCGCACAGATACGCAGTATTTT.

As to this clonotype: Since a much larger clone is just one base distant, this may be a read error. The J gene is TRBJ2-2, the V gene TRBV28; D possibly corresponds to TRBD2 (5 bases). Germline CDR1 and CDR2: MDHEN and SYDVKM. Trimming left V 4 bases short and J 4 bases short, with 22 bases between. The CDR3 is made up of 18 amino acids. The CDR3 is CASSYYGEWETGTGELFF. The CDR3 DNA is TGTGCCAGCAGTTACTACGGGGAGTGGGAGACGGGCACCGGGGAGCTGTTTTTT.

This clonotype showed up many times. The rearrangement uses TRBV7-2 and TRBJ2-7, with D uncertain. Germline V gives CDR1 SGHTA, CDR2 FQGNSA. V was cut by 1 base and J by 2 bases, with 9 bases left in between. CDR3 length: 14 amino acids. The CDR3 loop is CASSLETGPYEQYF. Here the CDR3 DNA reads TGTGCCAGCAGCTTAGAAACCGGGCCCTACGAGCAGTACTTC.

At least ten counts were recorded for this clonotype. The chain has TRBV20-1 and TRBJ2-2; D is perhaps TRBD1 (6 bases). This CDR3 spans 13 amino acids. In germline, CDR1 is DFQATT, CDR2 SNEGSKA (reference sequence). V was clipped by 5 bases and J by 5 bases, with 12 bases between them. DNA of the CDR3: TGCAGTGCTCGGACAGCGGAAACCGGGGAGCTGTTTTTT. Protein sequence: CSARTAETGELFF.

The rearrangement joins TRBV5-1 to TRBJ2-3; D is ambiguous. Between the trimmed V and J ends, which lost 5 bases and 0 bases, there was a span of 10 bases. Germline V gives CDR1 SGHRS, CDR2 YFSETQ. The CDR3 sequence is 14 residues long. For the CDR3, the DNA is TGCGCCAGCAGGTCCCACCCAAGCACAGATACGCAGTATTTT. The encoded protein is CASRSHPSTDTQYF.

This clonotype has more than one count but fewer than ten. The chain carries TRBV29-1 and TRBJ2-1; D possibly corresponds to TRBD1 (5 bases). V lost 6 bases and J 0 bases, leaving 15 bases between the germline ends. Germline values: CDR1 SQVTM, CDR2 ANQGSEA. The CDR3 has 15 residues. The CDR3 nucleotides read TGCAGCGTAGACTCAGGGCTTACCTCCTACAATGAGCAGTTCTTC. Translation: CSVDSGLTSYNEQFF.

Many counts were recorded for this clonotype. This sequence joins TRBV20-1 and TRBJ1-5; TRBD1 matches 9 bases. The CDR3 contains 13 residues. V lost 6 bases, J lost 4 bases, and 4 bases stayed unmatched. CDR1 DFQATT and CDR2 SNEGSKA come from the germline V gene (reference sequence). CDR3 protein: CSAGGQGNQPQHF. DNA of the CDR3: TGCAGTGCGGGAGGACAGGGGAATCAGCCCCAGCATTTT.

CDR3 amino acids: CASSGPGTSDETQYF. The CDR3 DNA sequence: TGTGCCAGCAGTGGCCCGGGGACTAGCGACGAGACCCAGTACTTC. The rearrangement joins TRBV6-2 or TRBV6-3 to TRBJ2-5; 10 positions agree with TRBD2. Germline V lookup: CDR1 MNHEY, CDR2 SVGEGT. CDR3 length: 15 amino acids. Trimming cost V 5 bases and J 5 bases; bases outside gene matches: 8.

The sample holds a few counts of this clonotype. The chain joins TRBV20-1 to TRBJ2-1; 9 nucleotides agree with TRBD2. The CDR3 runs 16 residues. After removal of 0 bases from V and 2 bases from J, the junction contained 5 bases not matched to a gene. CDR1 DFQATT and CDR2 SNEGSKA come from the germline V gene (reference sequence). In DNA, the CDR3 is TGCAGTGCTAGAGATACTCTAGCGGGAACCTACAATGAGCAGTTCTTC. This gives the protein CSARDTLAGTYNEQFF.

This clonotype was seen more than once but under ten times. The chain couples TRBV28 to TRBJ2-4; D remains ambiguous. Germline V lookup: CDR1 MDHEN, CDR2 SYDVKM. V was cut by 6 bases and J by 0 bases, with 12 bases left in between. This CDR3 is 15 amino acids long. The CDR3 is CASSPAELAKNIQYF. The CDR3, as DNA: TGTGCCAGCAGCCCTGCTGAATTAGCCAAAAACATTCAGTACTTC.

This clonotype has a handful of counts. A much bigger clone sits one base away, suggesting this may be a read error. CDR3 in amino acids: CASRQPLDPRDSMVDTQYF. The CDR3 nucleotides are TGTGCCAGCAGGCAACCCCTAGATCCTAGGGACAGTATGGTAGATACGCAGTATTTT. The V and J genes are TRBV28 and TRBJ2-3, with 7 nucleotides matching TRBD1. V shed 6 bases and J 5 bases; nucleotides not matched to a gene: 23. This CDR3 has 19 amino acids. CDR1 and CDR2 from the germline V gene are MDHEN and SYDVKM.

At least ten counts were recorded for this clonotype. V is TRBV18 and J is TRBJ2-7; D may be TRBD1 or TRBD2 (5 bases each). V was shortened by 6 bases and J by 4 bases, with 16 bases between the two germline ends. CDR3 length equals 14 residues. Germline V gene sequence: CDR1 KGHSH, CDR2 LQKENI. The CDR3 protein is CASSPPGAEYEQYF. The CDR3 nucleotides read TGTGCCAGCTCGCCCCCCGGGGCGGAGTACGAGCAGTACTTC.

This clonotype was recorded many times. The chain couples TRBV6-5 to TRBJ1-5; perhaps TRBD1 as D (6 bases). Germline V gene lookup returns CDR1 MNHEY and CDR2 SVGAGI. V lost 0 bases, J lost 6 bases, and 12 bases lay in between. CDR3 length: 15 residues. CDR3 nucleotide sequence: TGTGCCAGCAGTTACTCAACAACAGGGAGTCAGCCCCAGCATTTT. Translating it yields CASSYSTTGSQPQHF.

About this clonotype itself: Germline is not matched at one junction end, which may reflect a read error. V is TRBV4-1 and J is TRBJ1-4; a possible D gene is TRBD1 (6 bases). Germline CDR1 is MGHRA and CDR2 is YSYEKL. There are 14 residues in the CDR3. The CDR3 DNA reads TGCGCCAGCAGCGAAGACAGGTTAGATGAAAAACTGTTTTTT. Protein sequence: CASSEDRLDEKLFF.

This clonotype occurred many times. This chain connects TRBV10-2 to TRBJ2-1; 9 bases match TRBD2. CDR1 WSHSY and CDR2 SAAADI come from the germline V gene. This CDR3 is 13 amino acids long. After removal of 10 bases from V and 8 bases from J, the junction contained 9 bases not matched to a gene. The CDR3 protein is CAILGTSFHEQFF. The CDR3 DNA reads TGCGCCATCCTCGGGACTAGCTTCCATGAGCAGTTCTTC.

This clonotype was recorded at least ten times. The chain employs TRBV5-4 and TRBJ2-1; 9 bases fit TRBD2. With 4 bases clipped from V and 5 bases from J, the junction kept 7 bases outside the gene matches. CDR3 length equals 15 residues. Germline lookup yields CDR1 SGHNT and CDR2 YYREEE (reference sequence). CDR3 nucleotides: TGTGCCAGCAGCCCGAAGGGACTAGCAGACAATGAGCAGTTCTTC. Amino acids: CASSPKGLADNEQFF. Filled out from reference TRBV5-4 and TRBJ2-1, the complete variable domain reads ETGVTQSPTHLIKTRGQQVTLRCSSQSGHNTVSWYQQALGQGPQFIFQYYREEENGRGNFPPRFSGLQFPNYSSELNVNALELDDSALYLCASSPKGLADNEQFFGPGTRLTVL.

This rearrangement joins TRBV20-1 to TRBJ2-7; no reliable D call. The CDR3 is 14 amino acids. Germline V CDR1 and CDR2: DFQATT, SNEGSKA (reference sequence). The germline V and J ends were trimmed by 0 bases and 2 bases, with 11 bases remaining between them. As DNA, the CDR3 is TGCAGTGCTAGAGAACCCAGCGTCGCCTACGAGCAGTACTTC. The encoded protein is CSAREPSVAYEQYF.

The chain is built from TRBV9 and TRBJ1-1; no clear D. Between the trimmed V and J ends, which lost 0 bases and 0 bases, there was a span of 6 bases. Germline V CDR1 and CDR2: SGDLS, YYNGEE. The CDR3 extends over 14 amino acids. The CDR3 here is CASSVGQVNTEAFF. The CDR3 DNA is TGTGCCAGCAGCGTAGGTCAAGTGAACACTGAAGCTTTCTTT.

In its sample, this clonotype was seen many times. The rearrangement links TRBV3-1 to TRBJ1-2; D call uncertain. This CDR3 contains 11 residues. CDR1 and CDR2 (germline): LGHDT, YNNKEL (reference sequence). The germline V and J ends were trimmed by 1 base and 7 bases, with 4 bases remaining between them. CDR3 residues: CASSQGFGYTF. In DNA form, the CDR3 reads TGTGCCAGCAGCCAAGGCTTTGGCTACACCTTC. Full variable domain (remainder filled in from reference TRBV3-1 and TRBJ1-2): DTAVSQTPKYLVTQMGNDKSIKCEQNLGHDTMYWYKQDSKKFLKIMFSYNNKELIINETVPNRFSPKSPDKAHLNLHINSLELGDSAVYFCASSQGFGYTFGSGTRLTVV.

This clonotype was detected a few times. This chain links TRBV4-1 with TRBJ1-5; D is perhaps TRBD1 (5 bases). V lost 3 bases, J lost 2 bases, and 11 bases lay in between. The CDR3 is made up of 15 amino acids. Germline V gene sequence: CDR1 MGHRA, CDR2 YSYEKL. Here the CDR3 DNA reads TGCGCCAGCAGCCAGACCCAACAGGGCAATCAGCCCCAGCATTTT. Protein sequence: CASSQTQQGNQPQHF.